This record concerns one T cell receptor beta chain sequence. Its antigen target is currently unknown. Per-nucleotide qualities are absent, and no much larger clonotype sits a single base away. Trimming takes 7 bases from V and 2 bases from J, and the germline ends sit 20 bases apart. Via the germline V gene (reference sequence), CDR1 is MNHEY and CDR2 SMNVEV. The CDR3 holds 16 amino acids from the cysteine to the phenylalanine. Just CDR3 DNA is preserved here, 48 bases in frame from base 1. TCRbeta CDR3 regions were amplified from genomic DNA by means of the immunoSEQ Assay, a bias-controlled multiplex PCR. The authors' pipeline ran thus. The number of nucleated cells in each sample was estimated by amplification of reference gene primers within the assay. To quantify the absolute abundance of each unique TCRbeta CDR3 rearrangement, sequence reads were collapsed and filtered. For each sample, productive Simpson clonality was calculated by taking the square root of Simpson's diversity index across productive rearrangements. The clones in this table, taken by TCRdb from immuneACCESS, are in-frame only. Not every clone is retained; where verified, under half of the shortfall comes from an unresolved V gene, and the cause of the rest is unknown. V, J and clone size are those of that table, while D and trimming were read from the DNA. This sample is represented by over 200,000 clones; approximately 85% of them were singletons. The ten largest clones add up to around 0.8% of the sample.

Each collaborating institution followed its own protocols to collect whole blood in K2EDTA tubes. Collaborator samples were shipped for TCRbeta analysis as frozen whole blood, isolated PBMCs, or DNA extracted from either sample type. The data stem from a study of blood T cell repertoires in COVID-19 (dated by TCRdb to the early 2020s). Background for the entire study: Samples from collaborators originated in the United States, Italy and Spain and spanned both the acute and convalescent phases of COVID-19. The material from the prospective study consisted of cDNA or gDNA derived from T cells, B-cell-depleted T cells, or PBMCs. Subjects who had been exposed to COVID-19, were actively infected with it, or had recovered from it provided the deeply sampled blood TCRbeta repertoires that made up the dataset. The repertoires were released in a freely available public database meant as a resource for research on the immune response to SARS-CoV-2. Samples came from the ongoing ImmuneRACE study (first 160 participants) plus 1,254 subjects from 6 global collaborators. Nearly every sample came with metadata listing a de-identified subject ID, COVID-19 status, age in years and sex. Where available, HLA class I and class II types were obtained from metadata supplied by the sample provider rather than from assay-based typing. The investigation overall reported the following: The quantity of clinical and demographic metadata differed by source and by participant and was supplied without curation.

The sequence was collected from a woman aged 25 to 39 with acute or convalescent COVID-19. The sequence joins TRBV27 to TRBJ2-5; TRBD2 might be the D gene, on 6 matching bases. The specimen was peripheral blood. The nucleotides are TGTGCCAGCACCACCACATGGGGGACTCGGCAAGAGACCCAGTACTTC. It codes for CASTTTWGTRQETQYF.